The clone carrying this TCR beta chain showed up just a few times. TCRdb re-analysed the RT-PCR reads in MiXCR, keeping a single row per CDR3 protein. The profile covers some 960,000 distinct CDR3 sequences, with about a sixth appearing a single time and 5% to 6.5% taken by the ten largest. The sample comes from a study of patients and donors after allogeneic stem cell transplantation. The CDR3 loop spans 16 amino acids. Germline V gene sequence: CDR1 DFQATT, CDR2 SNEGSKA (reference sequence). Trimming took 0 bases from V and 0 from J; bases not matched to a gene: 5. This chain connects TRBV20-1 to TRBJ2-7; 10 bases agree with TRBD2. Sequences were obtained from blood, either unsorted or a sorted T cell fraction (not recorded which). The clonotype comes from a human donor who was either an allogeneic HSCT recipient or a stem cell or donor lymphocyte infusion donor (not recorded which). It is not recorded whose cells these are; they may come from a transplant donor. The CDR3 region has the DNA TGCAGTGCTAGAGATTTCGCTAGCGGGAGCTCCTACGAGCAGTACTTC. This gives the protein CSARDFASGSSYEQYF.